What follows are 31 T cell receptor beta chains derived from one specimen sequenced in a study of shared T cell receptors in the human thymus. TCRdb keeps only in-frame clones here, not all; method: immunoSEQ multiplex PCR. The top ten hold 0.008% to 0.011% of the sample, which has some 700,000 clones, around nine tenths seen once. These data also formed part of another study, on human thymus T cells.

The source material was thymocytes. Receptors originate from a boy less than two years old with a congenital heart defect.

The CDR3 DNA follows: TGTGCCAGCAAGAGAGGGCCCGAGGACGAGCAGTACTTC. Residues: CASKRGPEDEQYF. The chain employs TRBV27 and TRBJ2-7, with a tentative D call TRBD2 (5 bases). V was clipped by 7 bases and J by 5 bases, with 15 bases between them. Germline loops: CDR1 MNHEY, CDR2 SMNVEV (reference sequence). CDR3 length equals 13 residues.

V usage is TRBV28 and J usage is TRBJ1-2; a possible D gene is TRBD1 (5 bases). The CDR3 length is 15 residues. V gave up 6 bases and J gave up 7 bases, with 21 bases separating them. Per the germline V gene, CDR1 is MDHEN and CDR2 is SYDVKM. The CDR3 sequence is CASSSRDSPGFGYTF. CDR3 coding DNA: TGTGCCAGCAGCTCAAGGGACTCTCCAGGATTTGGCTACACCTTC.

This clone was recorded a few times. The chain employs TRBV30 and TRBJ1-2; no reliable D call. Germline lookup yields CDR1 GTSNPN and CDR2 SVGIG (reference sequence). The CDR3 consists of 15 residues. The V gene lost 0 bases and the J gene lost 0 bases, with 11 bases spanning the gap. CDR3 sequence: CAWSVPGSTNYGYTF. For the CDR3, the DNA is TGTGCCTGGAGTGTACCTGGCAGTACTAACTATGGCTACACCTTC.

This clone has a single count. The chain is built from TRBV6-4 and TRBJ1-6, with 10 positions matching TRBD1. Germline trimming cut 3 bases from V and 7 bases from J; bases unmatched to any gene: 3. The CDR3 is made up of 15 amino acids. The V gene's germline CDR1 is MRHNA and CDR2 SNTAGT. DNA of the CDR3: TGTGCCAGCAGTGAGGACAGGGGGAGAAATTCACCCCTCCACTTT. It specifies CASSEDRGRNSPLHF.

The chain joins TRBV7-9 to TRBJ2-5; 12 bases fit TRBD2. The CDR3 has 14 residues. The V segment lost 10 bases and the J segment 5 bases; nucleotides outside the gene matches: 8. Germline loops: CDR1 SEHNR, CDR2 FQNEAQ (reference sequence). CDR3 sequence reads: CATVTSGRGETQYF. CDR3 coding DNA: TGTGCCACCGTGACTAGCGGGAGAGGTGAGACCCAGTACTTC.

V and J are TRBV12-5 and TRBJ2-2, with D tentatively TRBD1 (7 bases). With 1 base removed from V and 5 bases from J, the gap between germline ends came to 17 bases. The germline V gene has CDR1 LGHNT and CDR2 FRNRAP. CDR3 length: 17 residues. CDR3 in DNA: TGTGCTAGTGGTTTGGGTATTAAGGGGGCGGGGACCGGGGAGCTGTTTTTT. Residues: CASGLGIKGAGTGELFF.

V gene TRBV11-2 combines with J gene TRBJ2-7, with 8 bases matching TRBD2. V trimming: 5 bases; J trimming: 4 bases; junction bases outside the gene matches: 13. Germline V CDR1 and CDR2: SGHAT, FQNNGV. The length of the CDR3 is 16 residues. CDR3 DNA: TGTGCCAGCAGCCGACCCCGTAGCGGGGAAAAATACGAGCAGTACTTC. Protein: CASSRPRSGEKYEQYF.

This CDR3 is CASSRSRTGRSYEQYF. Here the CDR3 DNA reads TGCGCCAGCAGCCGTTCGAGGACAGGAAGGTCCTACGAGCAGTACTTC. The J gene is TRBJ2-7, the V gene TRBV4-3; 7 positions match TRBD1. The CDR3 is made up of 16 amino acids. Per the germline V gene, CDR1 is LGHNA and CDR2 is YSLEER. V shed 4 bases, J shed 1 base, and the junction held 10 bases outside the gene matches.

The chain couples TRBV27 to TRBJ2-5; 8 positions agree with TRBD1. The germline CDR1 and CDR2 sequences are MNHEY and SMNVEV (reference sequence). The J segment lost 6 bases and the V segment lost 6 bases, leaving 6 bases of the junction unmatched. This CDR3 is built from 13 residues. In DNA form, the CDR3 reads TGTGCCAGCAGGCCCCGGGACAGGAAGACCCAGTACTTC. It encodes CASRPRDRKTQYF.

The J gene is TRBJ2-5, the V gene TRBV2; 7 bases map to TRBD1. Trimming removed 5 bases from V and 3 bases from J; junction bases left unmatched: 9. Germline-derived CDR1 and CDR2 are SNHLY and FYNNEI. The CDR3 has 15 amino acids. CDR3 residues: CASSPRQGWEETQYF. The CDR3 region has the DNA TGTGCCAGCAGTCCCCGACAGGGATGGGAAGAGACCCAGTACTTC. The full variable domain, completed using reference TRBV2 and TRBJ2-5, is EPEVTQTPSHQVTQMGQEVILRCVPISNHLYFYWYRQILGQKVEFLVSFYNNEISEKSEIFDDQFSVERPDGSNFTLKIRSTKLEDSAMYFCASSPRQGWEETQYFGPGTRLLVL.

The rearrangement uses TRBV9 and TRBJ2-1, with D possibly matching TRBD2 (5 bases). This CDR3 comprises 16 residues. Germline V gene data show CDR1 as SGDLS and CDR2 as YYNGEE. V gave up 0 bases and J gave up 3 bases, with 13 bases separating them. The CDR3 loop is CASSVARSGVYNEQFF. The CDR3 nucleotides read TGTGCCAGCAGCGTAGCTCGGAGCGGAGTCTACAATGAGCAGTTCTTC.

The J gene is TRBJ2-1, the V gene TRBV4-2; TRBD1 agrees at 11 bases. CDR1 is LGHNA and CDR2 is YNFKEQ in the germline V gene. V was clipped by 0 bases and J by 10 bases; unmatched bases: 14. This CDR3 is built from 18 residues. The CDR3: CASSQDGGTGGSSGEQFF. Here the CDR3 DNA reads TGTGCCAGCAGCCAAGACGGGGGGACAGGGGGTTCTAGCGGGGAGCAGTTCTTC.

This chain joins TRBV28 and TRBJ1-2; a weak D match, TRBD1 (5 bases). Germline V CDR1 and CDR2: MDHEN, SYDVKM. The V gene lost 6 bases and the J gene lost 6 bases, with 17 bases spanning the gap. The CDR3 consists of 14 residues. The CDR3 here is CASSQAGESDGYTF. The CDR3 bases are TGTGCCAGCAGCCAAGCGGGGGAGTCCGATGGCTACACCTTC.

This clone was counted only a few times. The chain carries TRBV28 and TRBJ1-4; 7 bases are a match to TRBD1. Per the germline V gene, CDR1 is MDHEN and CDR2 is SYDVKM. The CDR3 length is 14 residues. V dropped 5 bases and J dropped 7; count of bases not matched to a gene: 7. The CDR3 bases are TGTGCCAGCAGTCCACAGGGGATAGGTGAAAAACTGTTTTTT. Translation: CASSPQGIGEKLFF.

This chain uses TRBV30 with TRBJ1-2; the D is unclear. V gave up 3 bases and J gave up 7 bases, with 9 bases separating them. Germline CDR1 GTSNPN, CDR2 SVGIG (reference sequence). The CDR3 is 11 residues long. This CDR3 is CAWSPGSGYTF. The CDR3 nucleotides read TGTGCCTGGAGCCCGGGATCTGGCTACACCTTC.

On this clone itself: Its ends do not fully match the called genes, so a read error is possible. The chain carries TRBV13 and TRBJ2-3; 7 bases match TRBD2. The CDR3 consists of 16 residues. CDR1 and CDR2 (germline): PRHDT, FYEKMQ (reference sequence). CDR3 in amino acids: CAGSLGRGSGADTQYF. The DNA for the CDR3 is TGTGCCGGCAGCTTAGGCCGCGGGAGCGGGGCAGATACGCAGTATTTT.

The J gene is TRBJ2-7, the V gene TRBV4-3, with 10 bases identical to TRBD2. Trimming at V came to 2 bases and at J to 2 bases, leaving 6 bases not matched to a gene. The V gene's germline CDR1 is LGHNA and CDR2 YSLEER. The CDR3 loop spans 16 amino acids. The CDR3 loop is CASSQRLAGVPYEQYF. DNA for the CDR3: TGCGCCAGCAGCCAAAGGCTAGCGGGAGTCCCCTACGAGCAGTACTTC.

The J gene is TRBJ2-2, the V gene TRBV2; 7 nucleotides match TRBD2. V trimming: 4 bases; J trimming: 2 bases; junction bases outside the gene matches: 10. CDR1 SNHLY and CDR2 FYNNEI come from the germline V gene. The CDR3 runs 17 residues. This chain's CDR3 is CASSGGRRETNTGELFF. The CDR3 DNA is TGTGCCAGCAGTGGGGGCCGGCGGGAGACTAACACCGGGGAGCTGTTTTTT.

V gene TRBV7-2 combines with J gene TRBJ1-5, with D possibly TRBD1 on 5 matching bases. CDR3 length: 15 residues. The germline CDR1 and CDR2 sequences are SGHTA and FQGNSA. The V end lost 7 bases, the J end lost 0 bases, and 13 bases lay between the germline ends. The CDR3 bases are TGTGCCAGCATCTCCGCGACAGATAGCAATCAGCCCCAGCATTTT. Translated, it gives CASISATDSNQPQHF.

The chain recombines TRBV12-5 with TRBJ2-1, with TRBD2 identical over 10 bases. This CDR3 spans 19 amino acids. V was clipped by 7 bases and J by 5 bases; unmatched bases: 20. Germline V lookup: CDR1 LGHNT, CDR2 FRNRAP. The CDR3 sequence: CASAAPGLARGGANNEQFF. The DNA for the CDR3 is TGTGCTAGTGCCGCTCCGGGACTAGCGCGCGGAGGGGCAAACAATGAGCAGTTCTTC. Full variable domain (rest looked up from reference TRBV12-5 and TRBJ2-1): DARVTQTPRHKVTEMGQEVTMRCQPILGHNTVFWYRQTMMQGLELLAYFRNRAPLDDSGMPKDRFSAEMPDATLATLKIQPSEPRDSAVYFCASAAPGLARGGANNEQFFGPGTRLTVL.

This clone was recorded only once. This rearrangement joins TRBV7-7 to TRBJ2-7; D is perhaps TRBD2 (5 bases). This CDR3 is built from 14 residues. With 4 bases removed from V and 7 bases from J, the gap between germline ends came to 17 bases. CDR1 SSHAT and CDR2 FNYEAQ come from the germline V gene (reference sequence). The CDR3 spells CASSSPTSGDEQYF. DNA of the CDR3: TGTGCCAGCAGCTCCCCCACCTCCGGGGATGAGCAGTACTTC. The variable domain in full, completed from reference TRBV7-7 and TRBJ2-7, reads GAGVSQSPRYKVTKRGQDVTLRCDPISSHATLYWYQQALGQGPEFLTYFNYEAQPDKSGLPSDRFSAERPEGSISTLTIQRTEQRDSAMYRCASSSPTSGDEQYFGPGTRLTVT.

This sequence joins TRBV25-1 and TRBJ1-1; D unresolved. V lost 11 bases, J lost 6 bases, and 16 bases lay in between. The germline V gene encodes CDR1 MGHDK and CDR2 SYGVNS. The CDR3 length is 12 residues. CDR3 protein: CASGALGAEAFF. The CDR3, as DNA: TGTGCCTCGGGAGCGTTGGGAGCTGAAGCTTTCTTT.

The genes are TRBV15 and TRBJ2-3, with no clear D. This CDR3 spans 12 amino acids. Germline V gives CDR1 LNHNV, CDR2 YYDKDF (reference sequence). The ends were cut back, 3 bases at V and 15 bases at J, with 16 bases in the middle. The CDR3, as DNA: TGTGCCACCAGCAGTCCTCCCCGATCACAATATTTT. It encodes CATSSPPRSQYF.

The chain couples TRBV2 to TRBJ2-1; D perhaps matches TRBD1 (5 bases). The CDR3 loop spans 15 amino acids. The germline CDR1 and CDR2 sequences are SNHLY and FYNNEI. V dropped 2 bases and J dropped 3 bases, with 11 bases sitting between them. The CDR3 loop is CASSEFGQGYNEQFF. CDR3 in DNA: TGTGCCAGCAGTGAATTTGGGCAGGGCTACAATGAGCAGTTCTTC.

The V call is TRBV19, the J call TRBJ1-4; 7 positions agree with TRBD1. The CDR3 extends over 18 amino acids. V shed 4 bases and J 5 bases; nucleotides not matched to a gene: 16. CDR1 is LNHDA, CDR2 SQIVND, per germline (reference sequence). This CDR3 reads CASSKGDSFPNLNEKLFF. The CDR3 coding sequence is TGTGCCAGTAGTAAGGGGGACAGCTTTCCCAACTTGAATGAAAAACTGTTTTTT.

The rearrangement links TRBV7-9 to TRBJ2-7; D not resolved. The CDR3 runs 13 residues. CDR1 and CDR2 (germline): SEHNR, FQNEAQ (reference sequence). Trimming pared 4 bases from V and 7 bases from J, leaving 14 bases between. The CDR3 is CASSSGPGWEQYF. Here the CDR3 DNA reads TGTGCCAGCAGCTCAGGCCCCGGCTGGGAGCAGTACTTC.

The chain joins TRBV4-1 to TRBJ2-2; D may be TRBD1 (6 bases). The CDR3 has 15 residues. V was clipped by 0 bases and J by 8 bases, with 13 bases between them. The germline V gene encodes CDR1 MGHRA and CDR2 YSYEKL. The CDR3 DNA follows: TGCGCCAGCAGCCAAGATCCGAAGCAGGGGGGGGAGCTGTTTTTT. This gives the protein CASSQDPKQGGELFF.

The chain links TRBV18 to TRBJ2-7; 8 positions match TRBD2. J gave up 2 bases and V 1 base, and 1 base lay outside the gene matches. The CDR3 contains 14 residues. The germline V gene encodes CDR1 KGHSH and CDR2 LQKENI. CDR3 in DNA: TGTGCCAGCTCACCACGGGGACTAGCCTACGAGCAGTACTTC. This codes for CASSPRGLAYEQYF.

This clone was seen once. This sequence joins TRBV6-1 and TRBJ1-3; TRBD1 aligns across 9 bases. The CDR3 sequence is 16 residues long. CDR1 and CDR2 (germline): MNHNS, SASEGT. V was clipped by 4 bases and J by 1 base; unmatched bases: 5. CDR3 loop: CASSVRDRASGNTIYF. As DNA, the CDR3 is TGTGCCAGCAGTGTACGGGACAGGGCGTCTGGAAACACCATATATTTT.

The chain combines TRBV30 with TRBJ1-4; D not certain. The CDR3 runs 13 residues. V lost 2 bases and J lost 11, with 15 bases in between. CDR1 GTSNPN and CDR2 SVGIG come from the germline V gene (reference sequence). CDR3 protein: CAWSPNTGSKLFF. The CDR3 nucleotides read TGTGCCTGGAGTCCAAATACGGGATCGAAACTGTTTTTT. Together with reference TRBV30 and TRBJ1-4, the CDR3 gives the full variable domain: SQTIHQWPATLVQPVGSPLSLECTVEGTSNPNLYWYRQAAGRGLQLLFYSVGIGQISSEVPQNLSASRPQDRQFILSSKKLLLSDSGFYLCAWSPNTGSKLFFGSGTQLSVL.

The chain recombines TRBV29-1 with TRBJ2-7, with 12 bases matching TRBD1. J was trimmed by 5 bases and V by 8 bases; bases with no gene match: 19. CDR3 length equals 17 residues. CDR1 is SQVTM, CDR2 ANQGSEA, per germline. The CDR3 nucleotides are TGCAGCCCCCCAGACCCCGGGACAGGGGGCGCAGACGACGAGCAGTACTTC. The encoded protein is CSPPDPGTGGADDEQYF.